This T cell receptor beta chain was captured in a study of shared clonotypes between healthy human individuals. This clone has a single count. Its antigen is unidentified. Other DNA sequences in the same sample also yield this CDR3. The CDR3 is 15 amino acids. Trimming pared 0 bases from V and 0 bases from J, leaving 8 bases between. The germline gives CDR1 ENHRY, CDR2 SYGVKD. Selected positively for CCR7 and CD45RO-negative, naive CD8 cells excluded terminally differentiated effector memory CD45RA+ cells. Study results and caveats: Depth of sequencing was expected to influence donor clonotype sharing. Unshared clonotypes carried lower generation probabilities than those common to all four donors.

Profiled with immunoSEQ multiplex PCR; TCRdb holds only in-frame clones, not every one. The data contain about 2 million clones, less than 95% of them singletons. This TCR derives from a man between 18 and 35 years old in good health. The sequenced sample consisted of naive CD8+ T cells sorted from blood. The chain couples TRBV10-3 to TRBJ1-1; weak D call: TRBD1 (6 bases). Written as DNA, the CDR3 is TGTGCCATCAGTGAGTCAGGGGGTTTGAACACTGAAGCTTTCTTT. It is translated as CAISESGGLNTEAFF.